This record looks at one TCR beta chain sequence and its context. The antigen remains undetermined. The ends were cut back, 4 bases at V and 6 bases at J, with 9 bases in the middle. Germline CDR1 SGDLS, CDR2 YYNGEE. CDR3 size: 12 residues. With 60 Vbeta and 13 Jbeta primers, the PCR was carried out. Profiled with immunoSEQ multiplex PCR; TCRdb holds only in-frame clones, not every one. The data hold under 200,000 clones, with around three quarters observed a single time. The record originates from a study of cytomegalovirus exposure and HLA in healthy donors. Points from the study as a whole: A few chains linked to CMV were shown in vitro to be specific for CMV antigens. CMV serostatus was the only immune exposure information that was available.

The sample comprised PBMCs. This sequence was found in a woman in her 30s in good health and CMV-seronegative. The rearrangement uses TRBV9 and TRBJ2-3, with D unresolved. CDR3 nucleotide sequence: TGTGCCAGCAGCCCCCACGGGGATACGCAGTATTTT. Protein: CASSPHGDTQYF.